What follows are 9 T cell receptor beta chains derived from one specimen sequenced in a study of blood T cell repertoires in COVID-19. The protocol was immunoSEQ multiplex PCR, while the TCRdb copy is restricted to in-frame clones and leaves out a portion. The sample consists of 110,000 to 150,000 clones, 70% to 90% of them appearing once. The sequenced sample was peripheral blood. These receptor sequences come from a woman aged 60-70 years with acute or convalescent COVID-19.

The chain is built from TRBV27 and TRBJ2-3; TRBD2 matches at 8 bases. Germline V gene data show CDR1 as MNHEY and CDR2 as SMNVEV (reference sequence). The V gene end was trimmed by 3 bases and the J gene end by 2 bases; junction bases not matched to a gene: 4. The CDR3 loop spans 15 amino acids. In DNA form, the CDR3 reads TGTGCCAGCAGTTTTAGCGGGACGCACACAGATACGCAGTATTTT. Translation gives CASSFSGTHTDTQYF.

Only a few counts were recorded for this clone. J is TRBJ2-3 and V is TRBV18, with D unclear. Germline CDR1 KGHSH, CDR2 LQKENI. The CDR3 loop spans 15 amino acids. Trimming cost V 4 bases and J 0 bases, with 11 bases left between them. CDR3 DNA: TGTGCCAGCTCACAACAGCAAACTAGCACAGATACGCAGTATTTT. Translating gives CASSQQQTSTDTQYF.

The chain recombines TRBV19 with TRBJ1-2; 8 nucleotides line up with TRBD1. Germline values: CDR1 LNHDA, CDR2 SQIVND (reference sequence). CDR3 size: 17 residues. With 4 bases clipped from V and 6 bases from J, the junction kept 16 bases outside the gene matches. The CDR3 sequence is CASSNFGQGRSYDGYTF. The CDR3 nucleotides are TGTGCCAGTAGTAATTTTGGACAGGGAAGATCATATGATGGCTACACCTTC.

This rearrangement joins TRBV3-1 (or the pseudogene TRBV3-2) to TRBJ2-2; 7 bases are shared with TRBD2. The CDR3 has 15 amino acids. The V gene's germline CDR1 is LGHDT and CDR2 YNNKEL (reference sequence). Unmatched junction bases numbered 7, after V lost 5 bases and J lost 4 bases. The CDR3 region is CASSFRTSITGELFF. CDR3 coding DNA: TGTGCCAGCAGCTTCCGGACTAGTATCACCGGGGAGCTGTTTTTT.

The rearrangement uses TRBV27 and TRBJ1-6; no definite D call. Germline loops: CDR1 MNHEY, CDR2 SMNVEV (reference sequence). Between the trimmed V and J ends, which lost 1 base and 7 bases, there was a span of 2 bases. This CDR3 is built from 12 residues. CDR3 loop: CASSLLNSPLHF. The CDR3 nucleotides are TGTGCCAGCAGTTTATTAAATTCACCCCTCCACTTT.

The gene calls are TRBV14 and TRBJ1-4; D not certain. The CDR3 loop spans 16 amino acids. Germline-derived CDR1 and CDR2 are SGHDN and FVKESK. V lost 0 bases to trimming and J lost 0 bases, with 8 bases between them. CDR3 residues: CASSQEQFATNEKLFF. For the CDR3, the DNA is TGTGCCAGCAGCCAAGAACAGTTTGCAACTAATGAAAAACTGTTTTTT.

The chain joins TRBV19 to TRBJ1-1, with D possibly TRBD1 on 5 matching bases. This CDR3 is 14 amino acids long. V was pared by 10 bases and J by 1 base, with 16 bases between. Germline CDR1 and CDR2: LNHDA and SQIVND (reference sequence). CDR3 sequence reads: CATEGGQPNTEAFF. The CDR3 region has the DNA TGTGCCACCGAAGGTGGACAACCGAACACTGAAGCTTTCTTT.

The J gene is TRBJ2-2, the V gene TRBV4-3, with D tentatively TRBD1 (6 bases). Per germline, CDR1 LGHNA and CDR2 YSLEER. This CDR3 region has 16 residues. V dropped 0 bases and J dropped 7 bases, with 15 bases sitting between them. The CDR3 is CASSQDLRQGYGELFF. The CDR3, as DNA: TGCGCCAGCAGCCAAGATCTTCGTCAGGGGTACGGGGAGCTGTTTTTT.

The V gene is TRBV2, the J gene TRBJ1-4, with D maybe TRBD1 (6 bases). Between the trimmed V and J ends, which lost 4 bases and 7 bases, there was a span of 13 bases. The CDR3 is 14 residues long. CDR1 is SNHLY and CDR2 is FYNNEI in the germline V gene. CDR3 DNA: TGTGCCAGCAGTGGACCGGGACATTCTGAAAAACTGTTTTTT. Translated: CASSGPGHSEKLFF.